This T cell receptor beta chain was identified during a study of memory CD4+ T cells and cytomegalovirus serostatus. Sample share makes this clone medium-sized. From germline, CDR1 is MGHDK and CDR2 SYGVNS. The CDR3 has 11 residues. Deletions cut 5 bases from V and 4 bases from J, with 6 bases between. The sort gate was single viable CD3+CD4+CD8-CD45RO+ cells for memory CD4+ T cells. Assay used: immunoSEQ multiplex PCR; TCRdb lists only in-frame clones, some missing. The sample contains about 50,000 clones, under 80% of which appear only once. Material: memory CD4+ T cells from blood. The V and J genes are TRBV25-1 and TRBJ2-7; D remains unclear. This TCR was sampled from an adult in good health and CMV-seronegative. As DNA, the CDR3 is TGTGCCAGCAGTTACAATTACGAGCAGTACTTC. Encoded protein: CASSYNYEQYF.